This passage covers 27 T cell receptor beta chains from one sample sequenced in a study of cytomegalovirus exposure and HLA in healthy donors. With 60 Vbeta and 13 Jbeta primers, the PCR was carried out. Generated by immunoSEQ multiplex PCR, the TCRdb table keeps only in-frame clones and is missing some. The table includes about 160,000 clones, roughly 85% detected once. Sequencing was performed on PBMCs. These receptors were taken from a male donor in good health and CMV-seropositive.

The chain links TRBV6-5 to TRBJ1-1, with 7 bases that match TRBD1. This CDR3 has 15 residues. J gave up 1 base and V 5 bases, and 7 bases lay outside the gene matches. Germline CDR1 reads MNHEY; CDR2 reads SVGAGI. The CDR3 DNA sequence: TGTGCCAGCAGTAGGTCAGGGGGTACGAACACTGAAGCTTTCTTT. Its protein is CASSRSGGTNTEAFF.

This chain connects TRBV5-6 to TRBJ1-6, with D uncertain. The V end lost 0 bases, the J end lost 15 bases, and 10 bases lay between the germline ends. Germline values: CDR1 SGHDT, CDR2 YYEEEE. CDR3 length: 12 residues. The CDR3 reads CASSLDGRRLHF. The CDR3 DNA follows: TGTGCCAGCAGCTTGGACGGTCGTCGCCTCCACTTT.

The gene calls are TRBV10-1 and TRBJ2-5, with TRBD2 matching 9 bases. The last part of the DNA fits TRBJ2-7 better; the J call may be wrong. Per germline, CDR1 WNHNN and CDR2 SYGVQD (reference sequence). This CDR3 is 13 amino acids long. CDR3 bases: TGCGCCAGCAGTCCGCTAGCGGGGTACGAGCAGTACTTC. It specifies CASSPLAGYEQYF.

The genes are TRBV11-2 and TRBJ1-1; TRBD1 matches at 7 bases. With 0 bases clipped from V and 11 bases from J, the junction kept 18 bases outside the gene matches. CDR3 size: 17 residues. Germline CDR1 SGHAT, CDR2 FQNNGV. The CDR3 loop reads CASSLDTLDRSINVAFF. CDR3 bases: TGTGCCAGCAGCTTAGATACATTGGACAGGTCTATTAATGTGGCTTTCTTT. Drawing the rest from reference TRBV11-2 and TRBJ1-1, the complete variable domain is EAGVAQSPRYKIIEKRQSVAFWCNPISGHATLYWYQQILGQGPKLLIQFQNNGVVDDSQLPKDRFSAERLKGVDSTLKIQPAKLEDSAVYLCASSLDTLDRSINVAFFGQGTRLTVV.

The chain is built from TRBV5-5 and TRBJ1-2, with D possibly matching TRBD1 (5 bases). CDR1 is SGHKS, CDR2 YYEKEE, per germline (reference sequence). V dropped 4 bases and J dropped 2 bases, with 9 bases sitting between them. This CDR3 is built from 13 residues. CDR3 DNA: TGTGCCAGCAGCCTACAGGCAAACTATGGCTACACCTTC. Its translation: CASSLQANYGYTF. The variable domain in full, completed from reference TRBV5-5 and TRBJ1-2, reads DAGVTQSPTHLIKTRGQQVTLRCSPISGHKSVSWYQQVLGQGPQFIFQYYEKEERGRGNFPDRFSARQFPNYSSELNVNALLLGDSALYLCASSLQANYGYTFGSGTRLTVV.

The chain combines TRBV7-9 with TRBJ1-4, with TRBD1 matching over 8 bases. V trimming: 5 bases; J trimming: 7 bases; junction bases outside the gene matches: 9. The CDR3 is made up of 15 amino acids. CDR1 SEHNR and CDR2 FQNEAQ come from the germline V gene (reference sequence). The CDR3 nucleotides read TGTGCCAGCAGCCCCCACCAGGGGGCTGGTGAAAAACTGTTTTTT. This codes for CASSPHQGAGEKLFF. The whole variable domain, remainder taken from reference TRBV7-9 and TRBJ1-4, is DTGVSQNPRHKITKRGQNVTFRCDPISEHNRLYWYRQTLGQGPEFLTYFQNEAQLEKSRLLSDRFSAERPKGSFSTLEIQRTEQGDSAMYLCASSPHQGAGEKLFFGSGTQLSVL.

The V call is TRBV6-5, the J call TRBJ2-2; 14 bases fit TRBD2. The CDR3 is 15 amino acids. The V segment lost 6 bases and the J segment 13 bases; nucleotides outside the gene matches: 10. Germline CDR1 and CDR2: MNHEY and SVGAGI. The chain's CDR3 is CASSKGLAGGRGLFF. In nucleotides, the CDR3 is TGTGCCAGCAGCAAAGGACTAGCGGGAGGCAGGGGGCTGTTTTTT.

The chain couples TRBV9 to TRBJ2-1; 10 nucleotides line up with TRBD1. There are 16 residues in the CDR3. Germline V gene sequence: CDR1 SGDLS, CDR2 YYNGEE. Trimming cost V 0 bases and J 2 bases; bases outside gene matches: 2. CDR3 DNA: TGTGCCAGCAGCGTAGGACAGGGGGCTACCTACAATGAGCAGTTCTTC. It is translated as CASSVGQGATYNEQFF. Based on the CDR3 plus reference TRBV9 and TRBJ2-1, the full variable domain is DSGVTQTPKHLITATGQRVTLRCSPRSGDLSVYWYQQSLDQGLQFLIQYYNGEERAKGNILERFSAQQFPDLHSELNLSSLELGDSALYFCASSVGQGATYNEQFFGPGTRLTVL.

The gene calls are TRBV5-4 and TRBJ2-3, with a possible D match to TRBD1 (6 bases). V dropped 3 bases and J dropped 3 bases, with 8 bases sitting between them. The germline gives CDR1 SGHNT, CDR2 YYREEE (reference sequence). The CDR3 is 13 amino acids. CDR3 sequence (DNA): TGTGCCAGCAGCTACACAGGGACAGATACGCAGTATTTT. This translates into CASSYTGTDTQYF.

The chain employs TRBV11-3 and TRBJ2-3; 7 nucleotides align to TRBD2. This CDR3 contains 17 residues. V was clipped by 2 bases and J by 1 base; unmatched bases: 9. Germline V gene data show CDR1 as SGHNT and CDR2 as YENEEA. In DNA, the CDR3 is TGTGCCAGCAGCTTATATGGGACTATTGTGCGCACAGATACGCAGTATTTT. This codes for CASSLYGTIVRTDTQYF.

The chain recombines TRBV5-1 with TRBJ1-3; D gene unclear. CDR1 and CDR2 (germline): SGHRS, YFSETQ. The CDR3 loop spans 15 amino acids. V shed 0 bases and J shed 0 bases, with 7 bases lying between them. The CDR3, as DNA: TGCGCCAGCAGCTTGGCGACTGACTCTGGAAACACCATATATTTT. Amino acids: CASSLATDSGNTIYF.

This chain links TRBV27 with TRBJ1-1, with D perhaps TRBD1 (5 bases). V was cut by 7 bases and J by 3 bases, with 12 bases left in between. The CDR3 totals 13 residues. Looked up from germline, CDR1 is MNHEY and CDR2 is SMNVEV (reference sequence). CDR3: CASKGGADTEAFF. CDR3 nucleotide sequence: TGTGCCAGCAAAGGAGGGGCGGACACTGAAGCTTTCTTT.

This chain links TRBV28 with TRBJ2-2; possibly TRBD2 for D (5 bases). This CDR3 has 13 amino acids. Germline loops: CDR1 MDHEN, CDR2 SYDVKM. Trimming took 5 bases from V and 7 from J, leaving 11 bases between them. Here the CDR3 reads CASSTRVDGELFF. CDR3 DNA sequence: TGTGCCAGCAGTACTAGGGTCGACGGGGAGCTGTTTTTT.

The chain is built from TRBV10-3 and TRBJ2-3, with 8 bases that match TRBD2. Germline CDR1 and CDR2: ENHRY and SYGVKD. Losses at the gene ends were 3 bases for V and 5 bases for J; bases not matched to a gene: 10. The CDR3 is 16 amino acids. The CDR3: CAISDRTSPTVDTQYF. CDR3 nucleotide sequence: TGTGCCATCAGTGACCGGACTAGCCCGACTGTAGATACGCAGTATTTT.

This clone was found a few times. This CDR3 reads CASSPGDSALTTNEKLFF. CDR3 DNA: TGTGCCAGTAGTCCGGGGGACAGCGCTTTAACAACTAATGAAAAACTGTTTTTT. The chain links TRBV19 to TRBJ1-4; 7 bases line up with TRBD1. This CDR3 contains 18 residues. V lost 5 bases to trimming and J lost 0 bases; unmatched junction nucleotides: 12. The germline CDR1 and CDR2 sequences are LNHDA and SQIVND (reference sequence).

The chain uses TRBV7-2 and TRBJ2-1; 9 nucleotides agree with TRBD1. The CDR3 has 15 amino acids. Germline V lookup: CDR1 SGHTA, CDR2 FQGNSA. The V and J ends lost 1 base and 2 bases, in that order; junction bases with no gene match: 0. CDR3 sequence (DNA): TGTGCCAGCAGCTTAGGACAGGGGGCCTACAATGAGCAGTTCTTC. Residues: CASSLGQGAYNEQFF. The whole variable domain, remainder taken from reference TRBV7-2 and TRBJ2-1, is GAGVSQSPSNKVTEKGKDVELRCDPISGHTALYWYRQSLGQGLEFLIYFQGNSAPDKSGLPSDRFSAERTGGSVSTLTIQRTQQEDSAVYLCASSLGQGAYNEQFFGPGTRLTVL.

This sequence joins TRBV19 and TRBJ2-1; 7 bases align to TRBD2. The V gene's germline CDR1 is LNHDA and CDR2 SQIVND (reference sequence). Germline trimming cut 9 bases from V and 5 bases from J; bases unmatched to any gene: 4. The CDR3 contains 12 residues. The CDR3 protein is CASGRRDNEQFF. CDR3 DNA sequence: TGTGCCAGCGGGAGGAGAGACAATGAGCAGTTCTTC.

The rearrangement joins TRBV5-1 to TRBJ1-1, with TRBD1 identical over 8 bases. V lost 4 bases, J lost 1 base, and 9 bases stayed unmatched. Germline CDR1 SGHRS, CDR2 YFSETQ. The CDR3 has 16 residues. CDR3 nucleotides: TGCGCCAGCAGCGAATTTACGACAGGGGCGAACACTGAAGCTTTCTTT. Amino acid sequence: CASSEFTTGANTEAFF.

The chain carries TRBV19 and TRBJ2-3, with a possible D match to TRBD1 (5 bases). V lost 9 bases and J lost 0, with 10 bases in between. CDR3 size: 13 residues. Germline V lookup: CDR1 LNHDA, CDR2 SQIVND (reference sequence). The CDR3 protein is CASQTASTDTQYF. In nucleotides, the CDR3 is TGTGCCAGCCAGACAGCCAGCACAGATACGCAGTATTTT.

The rearrangement uses TRBV7-9 and TRBJ1-2; D remains unclear. V was trimmed by 1 base and J by 8 bases, leaving 8 bases between them. Germline CDR1 SEHNR, CDR2 FQNEAQ (reference sequence). This CDR3 spans 12 amino acids. CDR3 loop: CASSLVARGYTF. The CDR3 bases are TGTGCCAGCAGCTTAGTGGCCAGAGGCTACACCTTC.

This chain connects TRBV9 to TRBJ2-2, with 10 bases matching TRBD2. The junction had 6 bases not matched to a gene; V was cut back by 4 bases and J by 3 bases. The CDR3 spans 16 residues. Per the germline V gene, CDR1 is SGDLS and CDR2 is YYNGEE. Here the CDR3 reads CASSPRAGGDTGELFF. The CDR3, as DNA: TGTGCCAGCAGCCCCCGAGCGGGAGGGGACACCGGGGAGCTGTTTTTT.

The chain combines TRBV5-1 with TRBJ2-6; 7 positions match TRBD1. The CDR3 length is 15 residues. V trimming: 4 bases; J trimming: 12 bases; junction bases outside the gene matches: 13. Germline loops: CDR1 SGHRS, CDR2 YFSETQ. Here the CDR3 reads CASSPGTEVSSVLTF. In nucleotides, the CDR3 is TGCGCCAGCAGCCCGGGGACAGAGGTATCTTCCGTCCTGACTTTC.

V gene TRBV4-1 combines with J gene TRBJ1-1; the D gene is possibly TRBD1 (5 bases). The length of the CDR3 is 17 residues. Germline loops: CDR1 MGHRA, CDR2 YSYEKL. Between the trimmed V and J ends, which lost 4 bases and 6 bases, there was a span of 24 bases. CDR3 bases: TGCGCCAGCAGCCCTGAAGGGGCTCTCAAAAAGGGATCTGAAGCTTTCTTT. Protein product: CASSPEGALKKGSEAFF.

This sequence joins TRBV10-2 and TRBJ2-1; 8 bases map to TRBD2. The germline CDR1 and CDR2 sequences are WSHSY and SAAADI. The CDR3 is 15 residues long. The V segment lost 4 bases and the J segment 8 bases; nucleotides outside the gene matches: 10. Here the CDR3 reads CASSGISGSRHEQFF. CDR3 coding DNA: TGCGCCAGCAGTGGGATCAGCGGGAGTCGGCATGAGCAGTTCTTC.

The V and J genes are TRBV27 and TRBJ2-7; 7 nucleotides align to TRBD1. The CDR3 is made up of 14 amino acids. Germline-derived CDR1 and CDR2 are MNHEY and SMNVEV (reference sequence). Trimming took 2 bases from V and 3 from J; bases not matched to a gene: 4. CDR3 bases: TGTGCCAGCAGTTTAGGGACAGCGCACTACGAGCAGTACTTC. Its protein is CASSLGTAHYEQYF.

The V gene is TRBV7-9, the J gene TRBJ1-1; 10 bases are shared with TRBD1. After removal of 6 bases from V and 10 bases from J, the junction contained 11 bases not matched to a gene. The CDR3 spans 14 residues. CDR1 SEHNR and CDR2 FQNEAQ come from the germline V gene (reference sequence). In nucleotides, the CDR3 is TGTGCCAGCAGACCTCCGGGACAGGGGATAGGAGCTTTCTTT. It codes for CASRPPGQGIGAFF.

The gene calls are TRBV7-2 and TRBJ1-5; D possibly corresponds to TRBD1 (6 bases). Germline values: CDR1 SGHTA, CDR2 FQGNSA. Trimming left V 1 base short and J 7 bases short, with 11 bases between. CDR3 length: 14 amino acids. In DNA, the CDR3 is TGTGCCAGCAGCTTAGACAGGGTTGGCCAGCCCCAGCATTTT. Translation gives CASSLDRVGQPQHF.